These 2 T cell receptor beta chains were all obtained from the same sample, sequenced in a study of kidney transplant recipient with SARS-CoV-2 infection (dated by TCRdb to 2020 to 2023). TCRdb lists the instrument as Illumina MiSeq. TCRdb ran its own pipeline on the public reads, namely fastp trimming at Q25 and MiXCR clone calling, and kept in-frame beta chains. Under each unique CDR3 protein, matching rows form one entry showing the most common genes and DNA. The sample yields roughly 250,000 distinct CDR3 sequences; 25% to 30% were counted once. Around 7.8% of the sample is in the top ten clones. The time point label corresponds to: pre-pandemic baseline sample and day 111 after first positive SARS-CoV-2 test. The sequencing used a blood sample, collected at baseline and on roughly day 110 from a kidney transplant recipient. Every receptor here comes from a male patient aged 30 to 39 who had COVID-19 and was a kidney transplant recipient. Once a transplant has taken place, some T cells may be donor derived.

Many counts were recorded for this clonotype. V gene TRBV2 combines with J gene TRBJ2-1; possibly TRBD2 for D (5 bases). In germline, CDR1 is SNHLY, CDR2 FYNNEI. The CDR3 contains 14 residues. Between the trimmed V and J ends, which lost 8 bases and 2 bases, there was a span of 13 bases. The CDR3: CASRNGLTYNEQFF. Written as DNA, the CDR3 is TGTGCCAGCCGCAATGGACTCACCTACAATGAGCAGTTCTTC. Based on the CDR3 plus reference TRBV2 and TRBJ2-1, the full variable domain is EPEVTQTPSHQVTQMGQEVILRCVPISNHLYFYWYRQILGQKVEFLVSFYNNEISEKSEIFDDQFSVERPDGSNFTLKIRSTKLEDSAMYFCASRNGLTYNEQFFGPGTRLTVL.

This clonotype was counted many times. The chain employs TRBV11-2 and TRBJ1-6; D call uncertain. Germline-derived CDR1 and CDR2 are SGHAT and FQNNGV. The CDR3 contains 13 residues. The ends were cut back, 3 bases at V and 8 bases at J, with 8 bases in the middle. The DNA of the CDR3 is TGTGCCAGCAGCTTCGTCGAGGATTCACCCCTCCACTTT. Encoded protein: CASSFVEDSPLHF.